This T cell receptor beta chain was captured in a study of blood T cell repertoires in COVID-19. About the study: COVID-19 samples from acute and convalescent phases originated in the United States, Italy and Spain. From T cells, B-cell-depleted T cells, or PBMCs came the material, which was cDNA or gDNA.

As handled by the study authors: Reference gene primer amplification in the assay estimated nucleated cell counts. Sequenced by immunoSEQ multiplex PCR; TCRdb stores in-frame clones only, minus some. V, J and clone size derive from that table, while D and trimming were established from the DNA sequence. The sample lists 150,000 to 200,000 clones; approximately 80% were seen once. This sequence originates from an elderly woman with acute or convalescent COVID-19. Sequencing was performed on peripheral blood.

Written as DNA, the CDR3 is TGTGCCAGCAGCTTAGTTAAGGCAGGGCTTAATTCACCCCTCCACTTT. It translates to CASSLVKAGLNSPLHF. J is TRBJ1-6 and V is TRBV7-6, with D possibly TRBD1 on 5 matching bases. The CDR3 has 16 amino acids. CDR1 and CDR2 from the germline V gene are SGHVS and FNYEAQ. Deletions cut 1 base from V and 6 bases from J, with 13 bases between.